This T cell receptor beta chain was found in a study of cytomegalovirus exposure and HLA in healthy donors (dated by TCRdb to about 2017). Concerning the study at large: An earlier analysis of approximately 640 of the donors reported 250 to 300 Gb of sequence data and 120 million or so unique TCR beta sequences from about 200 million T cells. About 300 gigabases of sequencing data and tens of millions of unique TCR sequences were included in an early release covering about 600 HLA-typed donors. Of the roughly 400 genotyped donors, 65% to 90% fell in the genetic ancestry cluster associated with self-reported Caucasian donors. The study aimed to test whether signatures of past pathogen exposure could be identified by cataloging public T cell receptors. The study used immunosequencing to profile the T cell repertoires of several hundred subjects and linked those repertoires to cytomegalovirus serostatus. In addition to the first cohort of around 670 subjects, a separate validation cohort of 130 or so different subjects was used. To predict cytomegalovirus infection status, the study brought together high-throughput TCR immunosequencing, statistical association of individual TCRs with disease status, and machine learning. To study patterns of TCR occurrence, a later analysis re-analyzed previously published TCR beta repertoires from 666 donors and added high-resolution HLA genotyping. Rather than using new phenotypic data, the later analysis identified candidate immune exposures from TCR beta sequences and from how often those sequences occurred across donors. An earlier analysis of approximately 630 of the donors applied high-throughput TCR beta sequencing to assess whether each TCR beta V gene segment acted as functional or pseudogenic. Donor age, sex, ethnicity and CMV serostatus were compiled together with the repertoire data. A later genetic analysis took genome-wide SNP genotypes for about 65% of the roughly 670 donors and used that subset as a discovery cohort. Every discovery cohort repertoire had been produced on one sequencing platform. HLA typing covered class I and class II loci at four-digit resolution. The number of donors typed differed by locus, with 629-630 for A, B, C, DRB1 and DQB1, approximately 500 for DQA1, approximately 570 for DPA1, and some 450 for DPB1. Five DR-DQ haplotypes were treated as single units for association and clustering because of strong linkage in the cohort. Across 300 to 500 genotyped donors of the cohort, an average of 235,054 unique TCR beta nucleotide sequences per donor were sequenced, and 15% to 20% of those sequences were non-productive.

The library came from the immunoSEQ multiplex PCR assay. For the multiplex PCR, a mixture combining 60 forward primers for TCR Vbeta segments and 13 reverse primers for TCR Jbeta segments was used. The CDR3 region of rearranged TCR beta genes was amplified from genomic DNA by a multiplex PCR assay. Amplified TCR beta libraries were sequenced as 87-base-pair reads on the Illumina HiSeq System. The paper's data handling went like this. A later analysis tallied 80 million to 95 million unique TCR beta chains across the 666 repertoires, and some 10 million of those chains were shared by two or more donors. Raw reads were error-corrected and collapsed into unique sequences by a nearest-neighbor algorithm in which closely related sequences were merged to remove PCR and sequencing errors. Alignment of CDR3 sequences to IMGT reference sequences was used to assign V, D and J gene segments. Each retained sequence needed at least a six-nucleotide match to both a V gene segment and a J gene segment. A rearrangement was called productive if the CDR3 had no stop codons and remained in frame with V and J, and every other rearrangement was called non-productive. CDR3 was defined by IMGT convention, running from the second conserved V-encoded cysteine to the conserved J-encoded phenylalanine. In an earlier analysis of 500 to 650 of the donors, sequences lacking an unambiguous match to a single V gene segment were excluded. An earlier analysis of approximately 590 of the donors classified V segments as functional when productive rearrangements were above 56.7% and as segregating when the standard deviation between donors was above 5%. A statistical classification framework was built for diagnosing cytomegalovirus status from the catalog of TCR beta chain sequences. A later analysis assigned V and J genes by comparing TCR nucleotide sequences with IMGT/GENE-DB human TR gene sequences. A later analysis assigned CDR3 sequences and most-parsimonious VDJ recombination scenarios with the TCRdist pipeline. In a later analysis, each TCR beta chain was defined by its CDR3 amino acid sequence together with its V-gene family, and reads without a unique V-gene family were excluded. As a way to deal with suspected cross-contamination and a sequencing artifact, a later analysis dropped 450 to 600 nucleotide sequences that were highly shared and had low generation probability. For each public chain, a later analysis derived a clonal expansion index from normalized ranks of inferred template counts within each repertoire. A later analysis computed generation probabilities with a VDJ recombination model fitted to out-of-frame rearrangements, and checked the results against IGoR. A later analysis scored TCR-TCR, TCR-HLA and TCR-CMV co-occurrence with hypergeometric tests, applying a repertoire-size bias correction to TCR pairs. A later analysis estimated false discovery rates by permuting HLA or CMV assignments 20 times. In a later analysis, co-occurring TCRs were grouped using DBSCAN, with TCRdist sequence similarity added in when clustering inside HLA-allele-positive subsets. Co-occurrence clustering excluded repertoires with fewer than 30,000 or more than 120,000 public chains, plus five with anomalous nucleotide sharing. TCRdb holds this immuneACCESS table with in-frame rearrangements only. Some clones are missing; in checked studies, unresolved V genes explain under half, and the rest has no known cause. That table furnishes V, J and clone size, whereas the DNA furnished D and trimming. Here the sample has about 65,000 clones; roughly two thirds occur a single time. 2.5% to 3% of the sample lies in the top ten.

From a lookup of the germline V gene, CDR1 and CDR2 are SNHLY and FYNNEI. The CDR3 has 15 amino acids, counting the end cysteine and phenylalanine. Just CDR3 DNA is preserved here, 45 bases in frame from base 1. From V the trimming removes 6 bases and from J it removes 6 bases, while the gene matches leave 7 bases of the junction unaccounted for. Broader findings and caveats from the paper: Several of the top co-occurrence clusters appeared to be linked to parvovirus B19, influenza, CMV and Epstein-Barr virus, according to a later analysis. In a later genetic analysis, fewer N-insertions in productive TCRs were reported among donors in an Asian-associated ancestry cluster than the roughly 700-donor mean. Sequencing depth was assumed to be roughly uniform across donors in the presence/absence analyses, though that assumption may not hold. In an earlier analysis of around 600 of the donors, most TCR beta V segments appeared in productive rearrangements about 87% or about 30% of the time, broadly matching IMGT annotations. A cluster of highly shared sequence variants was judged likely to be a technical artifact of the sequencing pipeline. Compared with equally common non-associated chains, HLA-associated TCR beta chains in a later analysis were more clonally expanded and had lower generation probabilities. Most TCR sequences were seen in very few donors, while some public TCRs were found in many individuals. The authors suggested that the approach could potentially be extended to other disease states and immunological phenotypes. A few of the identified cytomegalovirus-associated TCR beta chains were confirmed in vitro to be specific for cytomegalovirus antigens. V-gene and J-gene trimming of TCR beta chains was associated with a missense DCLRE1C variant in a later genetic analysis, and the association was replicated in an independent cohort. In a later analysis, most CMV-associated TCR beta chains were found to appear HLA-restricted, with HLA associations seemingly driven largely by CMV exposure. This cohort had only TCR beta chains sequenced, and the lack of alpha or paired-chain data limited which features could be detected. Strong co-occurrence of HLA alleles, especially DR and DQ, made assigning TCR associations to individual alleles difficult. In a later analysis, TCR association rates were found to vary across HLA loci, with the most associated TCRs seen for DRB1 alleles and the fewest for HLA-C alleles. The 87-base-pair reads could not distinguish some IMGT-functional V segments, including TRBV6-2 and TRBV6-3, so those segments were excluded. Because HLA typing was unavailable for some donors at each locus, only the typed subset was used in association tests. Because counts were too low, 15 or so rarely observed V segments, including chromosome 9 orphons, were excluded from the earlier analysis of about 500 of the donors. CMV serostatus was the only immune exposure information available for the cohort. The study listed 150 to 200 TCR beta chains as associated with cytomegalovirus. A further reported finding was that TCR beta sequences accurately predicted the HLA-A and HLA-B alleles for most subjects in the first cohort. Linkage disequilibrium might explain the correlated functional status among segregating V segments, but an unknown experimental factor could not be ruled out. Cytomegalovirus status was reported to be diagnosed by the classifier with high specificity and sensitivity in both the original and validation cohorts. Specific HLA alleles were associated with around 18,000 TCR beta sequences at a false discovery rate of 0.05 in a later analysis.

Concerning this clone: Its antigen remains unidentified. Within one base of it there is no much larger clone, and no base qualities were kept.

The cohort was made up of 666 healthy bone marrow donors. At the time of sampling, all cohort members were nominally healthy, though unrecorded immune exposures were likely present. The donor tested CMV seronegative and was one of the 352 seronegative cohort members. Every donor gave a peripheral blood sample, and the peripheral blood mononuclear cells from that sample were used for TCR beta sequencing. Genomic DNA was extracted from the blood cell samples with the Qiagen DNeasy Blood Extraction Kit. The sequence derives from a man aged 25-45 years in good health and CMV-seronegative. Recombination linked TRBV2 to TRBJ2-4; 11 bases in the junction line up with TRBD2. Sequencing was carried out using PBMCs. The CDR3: CASSGSGGAGNIQYF. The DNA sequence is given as TGTGCCAGCAGCGGTAGCGGGGGGGCAGGAAACATTCAGTACTTC.